This TCR beta chain stems from a study of CD8 T cells in Susac syndrome. Findings of the study overall: The study recognized that the number of individuals in its TCR sequencing and HLA analysis was relatively small.

RNA totalling roughly 0.5 to 1 ug underwent reverse transcription with random hexamers. Each CDR3 protein gets one entry after TCRdb re-called the immunoSEQ multiplex PCR reads with MiXCR. Of 180,000 or so distinct CDR3 sequences in the sample, about 94% are singletons; the top ten hold roughly 0.13%. Details on this clonotype: Its specificity is unknown.

TEMRA cells underwent FACS enrichment and CD8+ and CD4+ T cells underwent negative isolation. This receptor was taken from a human donor in good health. What was sequenced was CD4+ T cells from PBMCs.

CDR3 bases: TGTGCCACCAGCAGCGACCGCCACAATGAGCAGTTCTTC. It translates to CATSSDRHNEQFF. The rearrangement joins TRBV15 to TRBJ2-1; D is unclear. Per the germline V gene, CDR1 is LNHNV and CDR2 is YYDKDF (reference sequence). This CDR3 region has 13 residues. The V and J ends lost 3 bases and 5 bases respectively, with 8 bases between them.